A single sample gave rise to the 10 T cell receptor beta chains below, sequenced in a study of cytomegalovirus exposure and HLA in healthy donors. The PCR contained 60 Vbeta and 13 Jbeta primers. Repertoires were generated with immunoSEQ multiplex PCR, while TCRdb's copy carries only in-frame clones and drops some. In the table there are 110,000 or so clones, over 6.5% of which are singletons. The specimen sequenced was PBMCs. The receptor set was obtained from a woman in her thirties or forties in good health and CMV-seropositive.

This clone was observed a few times. V and J are TRBV27 and TRBJ2-1; TRBD1 might be the D (5 bases). Germline CDR1 reads MNHEY; CDR2 reads SMNVEV (reference sequence). The CDR3 runs 12 residues. The V gene lost 3 bases and the J gene lost 15 bases, with 15 bases spanning the gap. CDR3 coding DNA: TGTGCCAGCAGTTTTGAGTTGGGGCGGTGGTTCTTC. Its protein product is CASSFELGRWFF.

V gene TRBV7-9 combines with J gene TRBJ1-1, with D maybe TRBD1 (6 bases). Per germline, CDR1 SEHNR and CDR2 FQNEAQ (reference sequence). The CDR3 contains 18 residues. Trimming took off 5 bases at V and 0 bases at J, with 22 bases between the two ends. CDR3 amino acids: CASSEPTGFRLMNTEAFF. CDR3 DNA: TGTGCCAGCAGCGAGCCGACAGGCTTTCGCCTCATGAACACTGAAGCTTTCTTT.

CDR3 in amino acids: CASSYSTLAPTDTQYF. The CDR3 DNA reads TGTGCCAGCAGTTACTCGACACTAGCGCCGACAGATACGCAGTATTTT. The J gene is TRBJ2-3, the V gene TRBV6-5; 7 positions match TRBD2. The CDR3 totals 16 residues. CDR1 is MNHEY, CDR2 SVGAGI, per germline. The V gene end was trimmed by 0 bases and the J gene end by 3 bases; junction bases not matched to a gene: 6.

This clone has only a few counts. This rearrangement joins TRBV6-5 to TRBJ2-5, with TRBD2 as a possible D gene (7 bases). Germline CDR1 is MNHEY and CDR2 is SVGAGI. This CDR3 comprises 16 residues. V lost 0 bases, J lost 5 bases, and 16 bases lay in between. This CDR3 reads CASSYSDWGGRETQYF. The CDR3 DNA follows: TGTGCCAGCAGTTACTCGGATTGGGGGGGCCGGGAGACCCAGTACTTC.

The rearrangement links TRBV19 to TRBJ1-4, with D uncertain. The germline V gene encodes CDR1 LNHDA and CDR2 SQIVND (reference sequence). Trimming pared 5 bases from V and 8 bases from J, leaving 9 bases between. This CDR3 is 12 amino acids long. DNA for the CDR3: TGTGCCAGTAGTGCCCGAGAGGAAAAACTGTTTTTT. Translated, it gives CASSAREEKLFF. The full variable domain, with the rest looked up from reference TRBV19 and TRBJ1-4, is DGGITQSPKYLFRKEGQNVTLSCEQNLNHDAMYWYRQDPGQGLRLIYYSQIVNDFQKGDIAEGYSVSREKKESFPLTVTSAQKNPTAFYLCASSAREEKLFFGSGTQLSVL.

The chain uses TRBV9 and TRBJ2-1; 8 bases are shared with TRBD2. There are 16 residues in the CDR3. The ends lost 2 bases at V and 8 bases at J; junction bases unmatched: 12. CDR1 SGDLS and CDR2 YYNGEE come from the germline V gene. The DNA of the CDR3 is TGTGCCAGCAGCGTCGCCGGGGGGAGCGGGGGATATGAGCAGTTCTTC. Its translation: CASSVAGGSGGYEQFF.

This clone was recorded a few times. The CDR3 nucleotides read TGCAGCGTTGAAGTAGGAGATCAGCCCCAGCATTTT. This codes for CSVEVGDQPQHF. The J gene is TRBJ1-5, the V gene TRBV29-1; D is unclear. Trimming took 1 base from V and 5 from J, leaving 6 bases between them. The CDR3 length is 12 residues. Germline lookup yields CDR1 SQVTM and CDR2 ANQGSEA. The variable domain in full, completed from reference TRBV29-1 and TRBJ1-5, reads SAVISQKPSRDICQRGTSLTIQCQVDSQVTMMFWYRQQPGQSLTLIATANQGSEATYESGFVIDKFPISRPNLTFSTLTVSNMSPEDSSIYLCSVEVGDQPQHFGDGTRLSIL.

This clone was observed a few times. The V and J genes are TRBV19 and TRBJ2-1; tentative D call: TRBD2 (7 bases). CDR1 and CDR2 from the germline V gene are LNHDA and SQIVND (reference sequence). Trimming took off 1 base at V and 3 bases at J, with 13 bases between the two ends. The CDR3 loop spans 16 amino acids. DNA for the CDR3: TGTGCCAGTAGTATAGGCTACGGGGGGCACTACAATGAGCAGTTCTTC. This encodes CASSIGYGGHYNEQFF.

The rearrangement joins TRBV7-2 to TRBJ2-2; weak D call: TRBD1 (6 bases). Germline loops: CDR1 SGHTA, CDR2 FQGNSA. This CDR3 has 14 residues. Deletions cut 2 bases from V and 6 bases from J, with 10 bases between. The CDR3: CASSLTKGAGELFF. DNA for the CDR3: TGTGCCAGCAGCTTAACTAAGGGGGCCGGGGAGCTGTTTTTT.

This clone was seen only a few times. J is TRBJ2-7 and V is TRBV30, with D possibly being TRBD1 (5 bases). This CDR3 spans 12 amino acids. CDR1 is GTSNPN, CDR2 SVGIG, per germline (reference sequence). V was cut by 0 bases and J by 6 bases, with 9 bases left in between. In nucleotides, the CDR3 is TGTGCCTGGAGTGTAGTAGGGGCCGAGCAGTACTTC. Protein sequence: CAWSVVGAEQYF.